This TCR beta chain was sequenced for a study of CXCR4 blockade with PD-1 therapy in pancreatic cancer (dated by TCRdb to about 2019). A note on the overall study: The study analyzed resected pancreatic ductal adenocarcinoma using both multiplex immunohistochemistry and TCRbeta immunosequencing, alongside ex vivo slice culture that tested PD-1 and CXCR4 blockade. To look at intratumoral heterogeneity, the researchers TCR-sequenced two geographically distinct regions from each of 6 tumors. The investigation overall reported the following: A strong correlation was found between the frequency of an amino acid clone and the number of distinct nucleotide rearrangements encoding that clone, which suggests convergent selection driven by common tumor antigens. Tumors had clonal expansion, with a mean productive clonality of 0.14 compared with 0.05 to 0.065 in healthy blood, yet clonality showed no correlation with survival. Because only TCRbeta chains were sequenced, true antigen-specificity overlap among the convergent dominant clones remained unconfirmed, awaiting paired alpha-beta single-cell sequencing.

Regarding this clone: There is no known antigen for this receptor. The sample holds no much larger clone one base away, and base qualities are not on file.

The archived tumor blocks came from patients who had not received neoadjuvant therapy before resection. The preserved-tissue arm of the study used approximately 30 surgical resection samples from roughly 24 previously untreated pancreatic ductal adenocarcinoma patients. DNA for the resection arm was extracted from ten 5-micron curls of FFPE tumor cut next to the multiplex immunohistochemistry slide. Extracted DNA was used for immunosequencing of TCRbeta CDR3 regions with the immunoSEQ Assay at Adaptive Biotechnologies. For the original study's pipeline: To quantify the absolute abundance of each unique TCRbeta CDR3, sequences were collapsed and filtered. Clonality, calculated using only productive in-frame rearrangements, was defined as 1 minus Pielou's evenness. Regional overlap was evaluated by tracking the top 100 nucleotide rearrangements across paired samples, and paired versus unrelated samples were compared using the Morisita index. Convergence of nucleotide rearrangements onto identical amino acid sequences was assessed with the immunoSEQ Rearrangement Details tool. As stored in TCRdb, this immuneACCESS dataset retains in-frame rearrangements with V and J assigned. A fraction of the clones does not appear; measured against another copy, unresolved V genes explain less than half of the discrepancy, and the remainder lacks a known reason. D and trimming were read from the DNA, whereas the V and J calls and clone size are those reported in that table. Present in this sample are approximately 8,900 clones, about 60% of which were seen just once. The ten most abundant clones make up about 7.3% of the sample.

Reading the germline V gene gives CDR1 SGDLS and CDR2 YYNGEE. The CDR3 starts with the cysteine, ends with the phenylalanine, and has 13 residues. CDR3 DNA is the only sequence kept; it has 39 bases, read in frame from the first base. V and J lose 4 bases and 6 bases, and a span of 11 bases separates them. This clonotype was obtained from a human donor with pancreatic ductal adenocarcinoma. The chain is made from TRBV9 and TRBJ1-5; TRBD1 is perhaps the D gene, given 5 matching bases. The sample comprised tumor tissue. The CDR3 protein sequence reads: CASSLGEGQPQHF. The nucleotide sequence is given as TGTGCCAGCAGCCTAGGGGAGGGTCAGCCCCAGCATTTT.